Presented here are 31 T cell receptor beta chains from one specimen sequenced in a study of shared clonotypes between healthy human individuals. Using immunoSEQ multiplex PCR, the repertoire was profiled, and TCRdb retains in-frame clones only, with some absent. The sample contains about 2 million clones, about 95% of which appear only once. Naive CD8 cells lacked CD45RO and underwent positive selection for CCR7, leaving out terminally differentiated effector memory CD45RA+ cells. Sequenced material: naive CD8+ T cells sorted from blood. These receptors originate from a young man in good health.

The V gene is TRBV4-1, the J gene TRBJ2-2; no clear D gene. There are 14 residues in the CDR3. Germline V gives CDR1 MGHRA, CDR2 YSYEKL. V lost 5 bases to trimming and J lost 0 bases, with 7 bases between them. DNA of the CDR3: TGCGCCAGCAGCTTTCGGGCGAACACCGGGGAGCTGTTTTTT. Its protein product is CASSFRANTGELFF.

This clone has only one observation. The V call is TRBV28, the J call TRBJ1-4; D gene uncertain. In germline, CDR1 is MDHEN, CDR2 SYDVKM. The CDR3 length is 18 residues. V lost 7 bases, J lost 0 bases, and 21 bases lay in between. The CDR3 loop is CASTFQAGLDATNEKLFF. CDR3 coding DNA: TGTGCCAGCACTTTTCAGGCAGGCCTCGATGCAACTAATGAAAAACTGTTTTTT.

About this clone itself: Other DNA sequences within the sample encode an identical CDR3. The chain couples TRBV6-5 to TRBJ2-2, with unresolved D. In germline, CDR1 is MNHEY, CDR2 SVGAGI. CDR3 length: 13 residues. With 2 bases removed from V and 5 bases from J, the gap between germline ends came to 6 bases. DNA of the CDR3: TGTGCCAGCAGTTACGGGGATACCGGGGAGCTGTTTTTT. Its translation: CASSYGDTGELFF.

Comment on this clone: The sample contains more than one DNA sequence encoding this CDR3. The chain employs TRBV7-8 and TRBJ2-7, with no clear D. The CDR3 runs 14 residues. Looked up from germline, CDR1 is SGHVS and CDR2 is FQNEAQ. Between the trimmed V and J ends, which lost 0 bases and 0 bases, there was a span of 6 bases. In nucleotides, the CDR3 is TGTGCCAGCAGCTTAGCGGGTTCCTCCTACGAGCAGTACTTC. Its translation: CASSLAGSSYEQYF.

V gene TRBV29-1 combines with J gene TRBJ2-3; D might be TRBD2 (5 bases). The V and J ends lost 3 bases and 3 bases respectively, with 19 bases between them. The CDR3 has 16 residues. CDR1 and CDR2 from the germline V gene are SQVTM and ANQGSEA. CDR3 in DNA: TGCAGCGTTGATAGCGTGGATGGAGGCGGAACAGATACGCAGTATTTT. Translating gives CSVDSVDGGGTDTQYF.

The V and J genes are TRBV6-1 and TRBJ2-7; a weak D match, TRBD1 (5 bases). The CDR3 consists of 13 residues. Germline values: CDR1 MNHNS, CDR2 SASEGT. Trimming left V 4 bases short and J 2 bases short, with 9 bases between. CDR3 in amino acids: CASSVQGAYEQYF. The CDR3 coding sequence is TGTGCCAGCAGTGTTCAGGGCGCCTACGAGCAGTACTTC.

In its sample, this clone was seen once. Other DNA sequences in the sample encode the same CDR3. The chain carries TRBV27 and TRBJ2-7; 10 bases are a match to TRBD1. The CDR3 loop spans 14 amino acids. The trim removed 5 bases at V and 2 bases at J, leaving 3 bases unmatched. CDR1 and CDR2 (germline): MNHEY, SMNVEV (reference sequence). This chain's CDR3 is CASSGDRGPYEQYF. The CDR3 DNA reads TGTGCCAGCAGTGGGGACAGGGGCCCCTACGAGCAGTACTTC.

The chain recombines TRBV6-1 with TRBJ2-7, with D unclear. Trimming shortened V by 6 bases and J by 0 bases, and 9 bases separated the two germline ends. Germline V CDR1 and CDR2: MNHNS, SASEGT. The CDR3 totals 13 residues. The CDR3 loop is CASRIDGSYEQYF. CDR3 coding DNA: TGTGCCAGCAGGATAGACGGCTCCTACGAGCAGTACTTC.

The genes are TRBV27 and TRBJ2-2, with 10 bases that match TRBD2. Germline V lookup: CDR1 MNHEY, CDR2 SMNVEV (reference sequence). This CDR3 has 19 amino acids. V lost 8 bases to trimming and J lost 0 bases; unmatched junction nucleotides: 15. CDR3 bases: TGTGCCAGCGGAAATAGCGGGGGGCCTTATTTCGCGAACACCGGGGAGCTGTTTTTT. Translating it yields CASGNSGGPYFANTGELFF.

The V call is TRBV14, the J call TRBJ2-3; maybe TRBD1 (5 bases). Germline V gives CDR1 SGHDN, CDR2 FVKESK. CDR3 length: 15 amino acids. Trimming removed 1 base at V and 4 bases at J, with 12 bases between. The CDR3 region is CASSQVSGFADTQYF. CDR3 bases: TGTGCCAGCAGCCAAGTATCAGGGTTTGCAGATACGCAGTATTTT.

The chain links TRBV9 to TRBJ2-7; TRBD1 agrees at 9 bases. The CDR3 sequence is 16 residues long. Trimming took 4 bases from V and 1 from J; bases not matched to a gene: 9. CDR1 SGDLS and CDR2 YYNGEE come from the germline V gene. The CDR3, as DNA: TGTGCCAGCAGCCCCCGAGGTGGGACAGGGTCCTACGAGCAGTACTTC. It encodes CASSPRGGTGSYEQYF.

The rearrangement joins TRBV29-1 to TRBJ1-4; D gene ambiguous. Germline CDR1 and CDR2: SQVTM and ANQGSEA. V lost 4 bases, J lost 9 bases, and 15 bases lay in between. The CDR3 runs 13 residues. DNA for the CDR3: TGCAGCGTTGCGGTGGTGGAGGCCCAAAAACTGTTTTTT. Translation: CSVAVVEAQKLFF.

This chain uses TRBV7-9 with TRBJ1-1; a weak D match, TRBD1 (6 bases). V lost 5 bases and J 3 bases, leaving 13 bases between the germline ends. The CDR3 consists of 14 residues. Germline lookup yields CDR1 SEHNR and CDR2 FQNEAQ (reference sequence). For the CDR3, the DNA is TGTGCCAGCAGCCCTCGGACAGAACACACTGAAGCTTTCTTT. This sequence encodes CASSPRTEHTEAFF.

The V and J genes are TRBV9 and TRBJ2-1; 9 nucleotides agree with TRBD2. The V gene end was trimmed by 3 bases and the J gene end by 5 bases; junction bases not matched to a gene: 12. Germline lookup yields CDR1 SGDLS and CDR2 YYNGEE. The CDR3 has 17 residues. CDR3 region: CASSGLAGGHFHNEQFF. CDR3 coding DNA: TGTGCCAGCAGCGGACTGGCGGGGGGGCATTTCCACAATGAGCAGTTCTTC.

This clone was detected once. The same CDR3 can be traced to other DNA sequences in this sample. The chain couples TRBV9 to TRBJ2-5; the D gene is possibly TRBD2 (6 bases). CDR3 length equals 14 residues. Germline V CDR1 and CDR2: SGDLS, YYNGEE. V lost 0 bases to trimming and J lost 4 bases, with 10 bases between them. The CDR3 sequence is CASSVGGGTETQYF. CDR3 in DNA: TGTGCCAGCAGCGTAGGAGGCGGGACAGAGACCCAGTACTTC.

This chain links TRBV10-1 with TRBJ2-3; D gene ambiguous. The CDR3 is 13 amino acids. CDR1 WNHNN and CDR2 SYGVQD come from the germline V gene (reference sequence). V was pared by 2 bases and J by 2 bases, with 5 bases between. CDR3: CASSEGNTDTQYF. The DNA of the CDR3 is TGCGCCAGCAGTGAGGGGAACACAGATACGCAGTATTTT.

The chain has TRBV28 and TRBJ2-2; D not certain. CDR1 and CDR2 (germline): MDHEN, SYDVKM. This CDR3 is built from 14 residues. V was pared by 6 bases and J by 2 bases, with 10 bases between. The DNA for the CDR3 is TGTGCCAGCAGCTGGCGACTCAACACCGGGGAGCTGTTTTTT. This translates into CASSWRLNTGELFF.

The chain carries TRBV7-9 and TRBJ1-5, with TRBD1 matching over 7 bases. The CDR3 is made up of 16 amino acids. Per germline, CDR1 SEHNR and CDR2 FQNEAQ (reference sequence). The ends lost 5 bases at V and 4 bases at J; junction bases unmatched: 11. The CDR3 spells CASSLEGTGVNQPQHF. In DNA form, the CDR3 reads TGTGCCAGCAGCCTAGAGGGAACAGGGGTGAATCAGCCCCAGCATTTT.

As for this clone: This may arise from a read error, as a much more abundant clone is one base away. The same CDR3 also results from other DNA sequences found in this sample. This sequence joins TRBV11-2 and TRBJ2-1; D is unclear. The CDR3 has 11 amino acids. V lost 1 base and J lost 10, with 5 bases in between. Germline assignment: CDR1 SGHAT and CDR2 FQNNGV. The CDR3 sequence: CASSLGYEQFF. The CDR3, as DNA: TGTGCCAGCAGCTTAGGGTACGAGCAGTTCTTC.

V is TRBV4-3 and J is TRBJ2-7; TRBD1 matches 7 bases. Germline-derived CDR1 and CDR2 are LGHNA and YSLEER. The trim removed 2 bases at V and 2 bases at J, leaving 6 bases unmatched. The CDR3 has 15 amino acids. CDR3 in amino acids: CASSQQWDSTYEQYF. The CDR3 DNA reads TGCGCCAGCAGCCAACAATGGGACAGCACCTACGAGCAGTACTTC.

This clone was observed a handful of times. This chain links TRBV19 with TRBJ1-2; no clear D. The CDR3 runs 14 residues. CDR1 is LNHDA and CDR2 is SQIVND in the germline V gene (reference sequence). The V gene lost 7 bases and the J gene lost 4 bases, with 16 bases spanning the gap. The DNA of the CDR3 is TGTGCCAGTACCTCGGAGTACGACTTCTATGGCTACACCTTC. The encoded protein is CASTSEYDFYGYTF.

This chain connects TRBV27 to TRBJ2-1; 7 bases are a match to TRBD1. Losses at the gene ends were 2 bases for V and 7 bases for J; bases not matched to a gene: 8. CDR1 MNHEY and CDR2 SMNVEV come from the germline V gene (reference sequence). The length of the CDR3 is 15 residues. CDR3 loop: CASSLIRDSNNEQFF. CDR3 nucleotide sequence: TGTGCCAGCAGTTTAATTCGGGACAGTAATAATGAGCAGTTCTTC.

The CDR3 bases are TGTGCCAGCAGCCGCCGGGCCCCCCCGAACACTGAAGCTTTCTTT. This gives the protein CASSRRAPPNTEAFF. The chain recombines TRBV7-2 with TRBJ1-1; D is unclear. Trimming took off 5 bases at V and 1 base at J, with 14 bases between the two ends. CDR3 length equals 15 residues. The germline CDR1 and CDR2 sequences are SGHTA and FQGNSA.

The CDR3: CASSWAEAETQYF. CDR3 DNA sequence: TGTGCCAGCAGTTGGGCGGAGGCAGAGACCCAGTACTTC. J is TRBJ2-5 and V is TRBV6-5, with TRBD2 as a possible D gene (5 bases). The germline CDR1 and CDR2 sequences are MNHEY and SVGAGI. Trimming shortened V by 4 bases and J by 4 bases, and 10 bases separated the two germline ends. CDR3 length: 13 residues.

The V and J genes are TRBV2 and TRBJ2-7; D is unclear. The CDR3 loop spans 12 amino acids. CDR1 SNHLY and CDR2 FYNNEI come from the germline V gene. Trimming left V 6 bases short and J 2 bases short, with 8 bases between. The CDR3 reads CASRDLPYEQYF. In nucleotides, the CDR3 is TGTGCCAGCAGAGATCTCCCCTACGAGCAGTACTTC.

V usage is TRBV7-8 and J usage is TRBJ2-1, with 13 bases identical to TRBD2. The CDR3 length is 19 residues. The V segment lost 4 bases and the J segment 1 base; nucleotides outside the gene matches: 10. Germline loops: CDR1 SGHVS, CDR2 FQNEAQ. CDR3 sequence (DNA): TGTGCCAGCAGCTGGGGACTAGCGGGGACGTCCGGGTCCTACAATGAGCAGTTCTTC. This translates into CASSWGLAGTSGSYNEQFF.

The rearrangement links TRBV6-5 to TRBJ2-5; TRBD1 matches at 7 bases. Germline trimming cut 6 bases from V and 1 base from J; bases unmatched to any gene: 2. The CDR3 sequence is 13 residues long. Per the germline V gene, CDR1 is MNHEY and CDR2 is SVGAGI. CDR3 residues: CASRGDSQETQYF. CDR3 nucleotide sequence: TGTGCCAGCAGGGGGGACAGCCAAGAGACCCAGTACTTC.

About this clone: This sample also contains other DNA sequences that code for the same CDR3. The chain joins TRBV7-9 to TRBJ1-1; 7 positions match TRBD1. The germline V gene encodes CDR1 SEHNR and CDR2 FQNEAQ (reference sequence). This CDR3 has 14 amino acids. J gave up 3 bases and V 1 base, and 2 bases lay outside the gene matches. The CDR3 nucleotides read TGTGCCAGCAGCTTAGGGCAGGGGGACACTGAAGCTTTCTTT. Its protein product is CASSLGQGDTEAFF.

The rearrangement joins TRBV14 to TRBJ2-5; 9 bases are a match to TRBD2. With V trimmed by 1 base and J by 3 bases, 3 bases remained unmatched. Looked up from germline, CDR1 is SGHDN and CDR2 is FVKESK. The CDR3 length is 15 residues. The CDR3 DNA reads TGTGCCAGCAGCCAAGGGACTAGCGACAAAGAGACCCAGTACTTC. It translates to CASSQGTSDKETQYF.

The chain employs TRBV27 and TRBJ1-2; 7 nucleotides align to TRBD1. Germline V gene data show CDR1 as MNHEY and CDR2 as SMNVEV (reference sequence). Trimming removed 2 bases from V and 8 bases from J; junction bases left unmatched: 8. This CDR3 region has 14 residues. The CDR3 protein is CASSLTGEGDGYTF. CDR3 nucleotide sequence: TGTGCCAGCAGTTTAACAGGGGAAGGGGACGGCTACACCTTC.

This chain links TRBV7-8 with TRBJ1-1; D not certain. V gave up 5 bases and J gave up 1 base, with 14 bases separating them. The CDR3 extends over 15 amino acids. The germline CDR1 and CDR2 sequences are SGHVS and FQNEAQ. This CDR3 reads CASSLSGRGNTEAFF. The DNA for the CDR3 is TGTGCCAGCAGCCTATCCGGCCGAGGGAACACTGAAGCTTTCTTT.